Each of the 32 T cell receptor beta chains below was sequenced from the same sample in a study of early T cells in non-severe SARS-CoV-2 infection. TCRdb itself ran the 5' RACE reads through MiXCR, one entry per CDR3 protein. This table has fewer than 100,000 distinct CDR3 sequences, over 9.5% appearing once. The specimen sequenced was whole blood. Every receptor here comes from an adult who was a healthcare worker with PCR-confirmed SARS-CoV-2 infection or an uninfected control (not recorded which).

V and J are TRBV18 and TRBJ2-1; 10 bases match TRBD2. V shed 2 bases, J shed 9 bases, and the junction held 4 bases outside the gene matches. The CDR3 spans 14 residues. Germline loops: CDR1 KGHSH, CDR2 LQKENI. The CDR3: CASSPSSGRGEQFF. The DNA of the CDR3 is TGTGCCAGCTCACCATCCAGCGGGAGGGGTGAGCAGTTCTTC. Using reference TRBV18 and TRBJ2-1 for the parts outside the CDR3, the full variable domain is NAGVMQNPRHLVRRRGQEARLRCSPMKGHSHVYWYRQLPEEGLKFMVYLQKENIIDESGMPKERFSAEFPKEGPSILRIQQVVRGDSAAYFCASSPSSGRGEQFFGPGTRLTVL.

The chain links TRBV13 to TRBJ1-4, with unresolved D. This CDR3 region has 12 residues. The germline CDR1 and CDR2 sequences are PRHDT and FYEKMQ (reference sequence). The V and J ends lost 0 bases and 5 bases respectively, with 1 base between them. The CDR3: CASSLGNEKLFF. DNA for the CDR3: TGTGCCAGCAGCTTAGGGAATGAAAAACTGTTTTTT.

This clonotype was found a few times. The chain combines TRBV19 with TRBJ2-3, with D possibly being TRBD2 (5 bases). The V end was cut by 6 bases, the J end by 0 bases, with 19 bases between. The CDR3 loop spans 17 amino acids. Germline values: CDR1 LNHDA, CDR2 SQIVND (reference sequence). The CDR3 DNA follows: TGTGCCAGTAGCCACATAGGGCGGGTAGCTAGCACAGATACGCAGTATTTT. Its translation: CASSHIGRVASTDTQYF.

The chain combines TRBV28 with TRBJ2-1, with 13 positions matching TRBD2. The germline V gene encodes CDR1 MDHEN and CDR2 SYDVKM. CDR3 length: 16 residues. V gave up 6 bases and J gave up 8 bases; unmatched junction bases: 10. DNA for the CDR3: TGTGCCAGCAGACTCGCCGGGACTAGCGGGATTGATGAGCAGTTCTTC. Protein product: CASRLAGTSGIDEQFF.

This clonotype turned up a few times. The chain uses TRBV5-1 and TRBJ2-1; D remains ambiguous. Trimming left V 0 bases short and J 8 bases short, with 6 bases between. The CDR3 is 12 residues long. The germline CDR1 and CDR2 sequences are SGHRS and YFSETQ. CDR3 nucleotides: TGCGCCAGCAGCTTGGGTATTTATGAGCAGTTCTTC. This codes for CASSLGIYEQFF.

This clonotype was observed many times. The chain has TRBV3-1 and TRBJ2-1; maybe TRBD2 (5 bases). The CDR3 sequence is 17 residues long. Trimming shortened V by 0 bases and J by 1 base, and 13 bases separated the two germline ends. From germline, CDR1 is LGHDT and CDR2 YNNKEL (reference sequence). The CDR3 DNA reads TGTGCCAGCAGCCAAGACCCAGCCCGAGGGTCCTACAATGAGCAGTTCTTC. Translated: CASSQDPARGSYNEQFF.

In this sample, this clonotype turned up many times. The J gene is TRBJ2-1, the V gene TRBV9; 8 nucleotides match TRBD2. V was clipped by 5 bases and J by 1 base; unmatched bases: 5. The length of the CDR3 is 15 residues. Germline V gene lookup returns CDR1 SGDLS and CDR2 YYNGEE. In nucleotides, the CDR3 is TGTGCCAGCAGTTTGACTAGCGCTTCCTACAATGAGCAGTTCTTC. This gives the protein CASSLTSASYNEQFF.

The rearrangement joins TRBV3-1 to TRBJ2-3; 8 bases map to TRBD2. In germline, CDR1 is LGHDT, CDR2 YNNKEL (reference sequence). The CDR3 consists of 14 residues. V lost 4 bases to trimming and J lost 5 bases; unmatched junction nucleotides: 5. CDR3 sequence (DNA): TGTGCCAGCAGCCCAGCGGGAGTAGGAGATACGCAGTATTTT. Encoded protein: CASSPAGVGDTQYF.

The chain employs TRBV5-1 and TRBJ2-3; no firm D call. V was pared by 0 bases and J by 6 bases, with 8 bases between. Per germline, CDR1 SGHRS and CDR2 YFSETQ. The CDR3 sequence is 13 residues long. CDR3 residues: CASSLELADTQYF. The CDR3 DNA sequence: TGCGCCAGCAGCTTGGAGCTTGCGGATACGCAGTATTTT.

In its sample, this clonotype was seen many times. This chain connects TRBV19 to TRBJ1-5; D is undetermined. V was trimmed by 6 bases and J by 5 bases, leaving 11 bases between them. The CDR3 has 13 amino acids. In germline, CDR1 is LNHDA, CDR2 SQIVND (reference sequence). The CDR3 coding sequence is TGTGCCAGTAGCGGACGGTTCCATCAGCCCCAGCATTTT. This codes for CASSGRFHQPQHF.

The J gene is TRBJ1-5, the V gene TRBV28; D unclear. The CDR3 is 10 residues long. Germline-derived CDR1 and CDR2 are MDHEN and SYDVKM. Between the trimmed V and J ends, which lost 6 bases and 11 bases, there was a span of 8 bases. The CDR3 is CASSDGAQHF. The CDR3 DNA reads TGTGCCAGCAGCGACGGGGCCCAGCATTTT.

The rearrangement uses TRBV25-1 and TRBJ2-5; possibly TRBD1 or TRBD2 for D (5 bases each). CDR1 is MGHDK, CDR2 SYGVNS, per germline. The CDR3 is 14 amino acids. V was pared by 1 base and J by 5 bases, with 11 bases between. DNA of the CDR3: TGTGCCAGCAGTGAATTGGGCAGGGACGAGACCCAGTACTTC. As protein: CASSELGRDETQYF.

The J gene is TRBJ2-1, the V gene TRBV19; 7 nucleotides align to TRBD1. This CDR3 has 15 amino acids. The V and J ends lost 5 bases and 3 bases, in that order; junction bases with no gene match: 7. Germline loops: CDR1 LNHDA, CDR2 SQIVND (reference sequence). The CDR3 loop is CASSRRTGGYNEQFF. CDR3 DNA: TGTGCCAGTAGTCGACGGACAGGTGGCTACAATGAGCAGTTCTTC.

This clonotype came up a few times. The chain combines TRBV7-6 with TRBJ2-7; 12 nucleotides agree with TRBD2. This CDR3 has 14 residues. V shed 5 bases and J 5 bases; nucleotides not matched to a gene: 4. The germline gives CDR1 SGHVS, CDR2 FNYEAQ. The CDR3 region has the DNA TGTGCCAGCAGCCGTCTAGCGGGAGGGCACGAGCAGTACTTC. Its translation is CASSRLAGGHEQYF.

This sequence joins TRBV5-6 and TRBJ2-5; the D gene is possibly TRBD2 (5 bases). Germline CDR1 is SGHDT and CDR2 is YYEEEE. The CDR3 sequence is 13 residues long. Trimming shortened V by 2 bases and J by 5 bases, and 10 bases separated the two germline ends. The CDR3 DNA reads as TGTGCCAGCAGCTTTCCGGGCGGGGAGACCCAGTACTTC. Translating gives CASSFPGGETQYF.

This sequence joins TRBV28 and TRBJ1-1, with TRBD1 matching over 7 bases. This CDR3 has 15 residues. Per germline, CDR1 MDHEN and CDR2 SYDVKM. The J segment lost 1 base and the V segment lost 4 bases, leaving 6 bases of the junction unmatched. CDR3: CASSSETGENTEAFF. CDR3 nucleotide sequence: TGTGCCAGCAGTTCCGAAACAGGGGAGAACACTGAAGCTTTCTTT.

This clonotype has more than one count but fewer than ten. The genes are TRBV20-1 and TRBJ2-4; possible D gene TRBD1, 6 bases. This CDR3 has 15 residues. The V gene lost 3 bases and the J gene lost 6 bases, with 18 bases spanning the gap. Germline V gene data show CDR1 as DFQATT and CDR2 as SNEGSKA (reference sequence). CDR3 in amino acids: CSASAPTGSGNIQYF. The CDR3 DNA reads as TGCAGTGCTAGTGCCCCGACAGGTAGTGGAAACATTCAGTACTTC.

This clonotype appeared many times. This sequence joins TRBV7-3 and TRBJ2-3; TRBD2 aligns across 9 bases. The CDR3 length is 18 residues. Germline trimming cut 1 base from V and 2 bases from J; bases unmatched to any gene: 10. In germline, CDR1 is SGHTA, CDR2 FQGTGA. The CDR3 spells CASSLMTSGAPDTDTQYF. The CDR3 DNA reads TGTGCCAGCAGCTTAATGACTAGCGGAGCCCCAGACACAGATACGCAGTATTTT.

The chain carries TRBV18 and TRBJ2-1, with 10 nucleotides matching TRBD2. The CDR3 totals 15 residues. J gave up 8 bases and V 1 base, and 5 bases lay outside the gene matches. CDR1 and CDR2 (germline): KGHSH, LQKENI. This chain's CDR3 is CASSPLDSGRHEQFF. The DNA of the CDR3 is TGTGCCAGCTCACCACTAGATAGCGGGAGGCATGAGCAGTTCTTC.

This clonotype appeared a few times. The V gene is TRBV28, the J gene TRBJ1-3, with D unresolved. The CDR3 loop spans 15 amino acids. V lost 6 bases and J lost 4, with 16 bases in between. Germline CDR1 is MDHEN and CDR2 is SYDVKM. This CDR3 reads CASRPTLRTGNTIYF. Here the CDR3 DNA reads TGTGCCAGCAGGCCCACCCTCAGGACCGGAAACACCATATATTTT. Based on the CDR3 plus reference TRBV28 and TRBJ1-3, the full variable domain is DVKVTQSSRYLVKRTGEKVFLECVQDMDHENMFWYRQDPGLGLRLIYFSYDVKMKEKGDIPEGYSVSREKKERFSLILESASTNQTSMYLCASRPTLRTGNTIYFGEGSWLTVV.

This clonotype was counted a few times. The V and J genes are TRBV20-1 and TRBJ2-7, with D tentatively TRBD2 (6 bases). V dropped 5 bases and J dropped 0 bases, with 11 bases sitting between them. This CDR3 has 13 residues. Germline CDR1 reads DFQATT; CDR2 reads SNEGSKA (reference sequence). CDR3 DNA: TGCAGTGCTGGGGGAGGCCACTCCTACGAGCAGTACTTC. It is translated as CSAGGGHSYEQYF.

V and J are TRBV20-1 and TRBJ1-2; 7 bases map to TRBD1. CDR1 DFQATT and CDR2 SNEGSKA come from the germline V gene (reference sequence). The CDR3 consists of 16 residues. V lost 0 bases, J lost 4 bases, and 11 bases stayed unmatched. In nucleotides, the CDR3 is TGCAGTGCTAGAGATCGCGTCACAGGGGATGGCTATGGCTACACCTTC. It codes for CSARDRVTGDGYGYTF.

Only a few counts were recorded for this clonotype. This chain joins TRBV12-3 or TRBV12-4 and TRBJ1-6; D gene uncertain. The CDR3 loop spans 13 amino acids. V was cut by 9 bases and J by 0 bases, with 6 bases left in between. The CDR3 nucleotides read TGTGCCAGTCAGAGCTCCTATAATTCACCCCTCCACTTT. Protein product: CASQSSYNSPLHF.

CDR3 in amino acids: CSASGQNTGELFF. The CDR3, as DNA: TGCAGTGCTAGCGGACAGAACACCGGGGAGCTGTTTTTT. This chain joins TRBV20-1 and TRBJ2-2, with D possibly matching TRBD1 (5 bases). Per the germline V gene, CDR1 is DFQATT and CDR2 is SNEGSKA (reference sequence). This CDR3 has 13 amino acids. The V end lost 3 bases, the J end lost 1 base, and 6 bases lay between the germline ends.

The V gene is TRBV29-1, the J gene TRBJ1-2; 7 bases map to TRBD1. After removal of 6 bases from V and 4 bases from J, the junction contained 8 bases not matched to a gene. CDR3 length equals 13 residues. The germline gives CDR1 SQVTM, CDR2 ANQGSEA. The CDR3 region is CSVRTGSLYGYTF. The CDR3 DNA sequence: TGCAGCGTCCGGACAGGATCCCTCTATGGCTACACCTTC.

This clonotype was seen repeatedly, ten times or more. The gene calls are TRBV24-1 and TRBJ2-7; 9 bases line up with TRBD1. J was trimmed by 6 bases and V by 2 bases; bases with no gene match: 7. The CDR3 is 15 amino acids. CDR1 KGHDR and CDR2 SFDVKD come from the germline V gene. The CDR3 protein is CATSDWGTGRSEQYF. The CDR3 coding sequence is TGTGCCACCAGTGATTGGGGGACAGGGAGGAGCGAGCAGTACTTC.

This clonotype was detected only a few times. V is TRBV28 and J is TRBJ1-1; the D is unclear. This CDR3 region has 15 residues. Germline values: CDR1 MDHEN, CDR2 SYDVKM. V lost 4 bases and J lost 1, with 13 bases in between. Here the CDR3 reads CASSSFGRRNTEAFF. The CDR3 DNA reads TGTGCCAGCAGTTCCTTCGGTCGACGGAACACTGAAGCTTTCTTT.

The V call is TRBV9, the J call TRBJ2-3; 8 bases map to TRBD2. Germline V gene lookup returns CDR1 SGDLS and CDR2 YYNGEE. V gave up 5 bases and J gave up 5 bases; unmatched junction bases: 7. This CDR3 comprises 14 residues. The CDR3 spells CASSRTSLEDTQYF. In DNA form, the CDR3 reads TGTGCCAGCAGTAGGACTAGCCTCGAAGATACGCAGTATTTT.

The chain is built from TRBV7-2 and TRBJ2-1; 8 positions match TRBD2. Germline assignment: CDR1 SGHTA and CDR2 FQGNSA. V trimming: 7 bases; J trimming: 7 bases; junction bases outside the gene matches: 15. This CDR3 has 16 amino acids. Written as DNA, the CDR3 is TGTGCCAGCACCCTGAGCTCCGGGACTAGTTTTAATGAGCAGTTCTTC. Encoded protein: CASTLSSGTSFNEQFF.

This clonotype was observed a handful of times. The J gene is TRBJ2-7, the V gene TRBV25-1, with a tentative D call TRBD1 (5 bases). Germline CDR1 and CDR2: MGHDK and SYGVNS. V gave up 0 bases and J gave up 5 bases, with 11 bases separating them. CDR3 size: 14 residues. The CDR3 region is CASSEYMQGNEQYF. Written as DNA, the CDR3 is TGTGCCAGCAGTGAATATATGCAGGGCAACGAGCAGTACTTC.

This clonotype was counted at least ten times. V gene TRBV29-1 combines with J gene TRBJ2-5, with 7 bases identical to TRBD2. CDR1 and CDR2 (germline): SQVTM, ANQGSEA. CDR3 length: 13 amino acids. Germline trimming cut 7 bases from V and 5 bases from J; bases unmatched to any gene: 10. The CDR3 region is CSGGGMGEETQYF. DNA of the CDR3: TGCAGCGGGGGGGGTATGGGAGAGGAGACCCAGTACTTC.

This clonotype was detected a few times. This rearrangement joins TRBV20-1 to TRBJ2-2, with D possibly being TRBD1 or TRBD2 (6 bases each). This CDR3 contains 12 residues. Germline V gene lookup returns CDR1 DFQATT and CDR2 SNEGSKA (reference sequence). V lost 2 bases and J lost 6, with 7 bases in between. CDR3 residues: CSARRGAGELFF. In DNA, the CDR3 is TGCAGTGCTAGAAGGGGGGCCGGGGAGCTGTTTTTT.